This T cell receptor beta chain originates from a study of OX40 agonist ivuxolimab in advanced cancers. About the research overall: Recorded diagnoses for dose-escalation patients were hepatocellular carcinoma, melanoma, renal cell or head and neck cancer.

General observations from the study: The average count of expanded clones was higher among CD8+ T cells than among CD4+. The study found among the lowest clonal expansion in partial responders at 0.1-3.0 mg/kg.

V gave up 3 bases and J gave up 3 bases; unmatched junction bases: 9. CDR1 is SEHNR and CDR2 is FQNEAQ in the germline V gene (reference sequence). The CDR3 runs 17 residues. This clone was picked up a small number of times. Its antigen is currently unknown. Clones were read by immunoSEQ multiplex PCR, and TCRdb kept only the in-frame ones, dropping some. The sample carries around 94,000 clones, about 92% recorded once. The chain uses TRBV7-9 and TRBJ2-3; 10 bases align to TRBD2. The sequences come from CD4+ or CD8+ T cells sorted from blood, collected in a trial of the OX40 agonist ivuxolimab. The sequence was collected from an adult with an advanced solid tumor such as melanoma, head and neck, liver or kidney cancer. CDR3: CASSLPVASGSTDTQYF. CDR3 in DNA: TGTGCCAGCAGCTTGCCTGTTGCTAGCGGGAGTACAGATACGCAGTATTTT.